These T cell receptor beta chains were read from a single sample in a study of neurological immune-mediated disorders. TCRdb called the 5' RACE reads again in MiXCR, with one record for every CDR3 protein. The sample consists of just under 45,000 distinct CDR3 sequences, about 13% of them appearing once. Material: PBMCs. These TCRs come from a female donor in good health. Both conserved end residues are part of each CDR3. D genes are given only for firm matches. Part of the rows lack a size; the others show once, few, many or a class for expanded clones.

TRBD1	many	TRBV28	15	TRBJ2-7	CASSSTGTGYLEQYF	TGTGCCAGCAGTTCCACCGGGACAGGATATCTCGAGCAGTACTTC
TRBD2	many	TRBV29-1	12	TRBJ2-1	CSVGLAKFEQFF	TGCAGCGTTGGACTAGCGAAGTTCGAGCAGTTCTTC
TRBD2	many	TRBV20-1	14	TRBJ2-7	CSARGTSATYEQYF	TGCAGTGCTAGAGGGACTAGTGCAACCTACGAGCAGTACTTC
TRBD1	many	TRBV5-1	15	TRBJ2-7	CASSRQGGTPYEQYF	TGCGCCAGCAGCCGACAGGGTGGGACCCCCTACGAGCAGTACTTC
TRBD2	many	TRBV20-1	17	TRBJ2-7	CSARDLRTSGASYEQYF	TGCAGTGCTAGAGATCTCCGGACTAGCGGGGCAAGCTACGAGCAGTACTTC
TRBD2	many	TRBV2	15	TRBJ2-7	CAILGLDASPYEQYF	TGTGCCATTCTAGGACTAGACGCAAGCCCTTACGAGCAGTACTTC
-	many	TRBV5-1	16	TRBJ1-3	CASSPGRMSSGNTIYF	TGCGCCAGCAGCCCAGGACGCATGAGCTCTGGAAACACCATATATTTT
TRBD2	-	TRBV12-3/TRBV12-4	16	TRBJ2-1	CASSLGGLAGANEQFF	TGTGCCAGCAGTTTAGGGGGACTAGCGGGAGCGAATGAGCAGTTCTTC
-	many	TRBV4-3	16	TRBJ2-6	CASSQDRAEGANVLTF	TGCGCCAGCAGCCAAGATCGGGCGGAAGGGGCCAACGTCCTGACTTTC
-	many	TRBV20-1	17	TRBJ2-2	CSARALTGRADTGELFF	TGCAGTGCTAGAGCCCTGACAGGGAGGGCGGACACCGGGGAGCTGTTTTTT
-	many	TRBV24-1	13	TRBJ2-5	CATSDLLGETQYF	TGTGCCACCAGTGATTTATTGGGAGAGACCCAGTACTTC
TRBD2	many	TRBV2	17	TRBJ2-7	CASTPRPSAGLSYEQYF	TGTGCCAGCACCCCCCGGCCGTCAGCGGGGCTATCCTACGAGCAGTACTTC